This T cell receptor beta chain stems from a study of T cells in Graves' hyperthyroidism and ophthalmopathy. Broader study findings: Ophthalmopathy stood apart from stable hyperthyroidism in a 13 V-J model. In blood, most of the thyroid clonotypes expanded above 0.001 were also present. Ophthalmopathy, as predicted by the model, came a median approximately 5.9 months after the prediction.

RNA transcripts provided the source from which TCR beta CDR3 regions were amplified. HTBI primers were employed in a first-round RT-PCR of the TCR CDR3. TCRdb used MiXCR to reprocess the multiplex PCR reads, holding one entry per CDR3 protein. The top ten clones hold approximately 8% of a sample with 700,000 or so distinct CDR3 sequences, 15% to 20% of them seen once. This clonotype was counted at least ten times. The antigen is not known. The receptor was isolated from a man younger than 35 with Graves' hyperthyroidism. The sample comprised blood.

CDR3 DNA sequence: TGTGCTAGTGGTTTGACACCAACGGGCGGGAGTTTAGATACGCAGTATTTT. It codes for CASGLTPTGGSLDTQYF. The chain has TRBV12-5 and TRBJ2-3; 7 positions agree with TRBD2. Germline values: CDR1 LGHNT, CDR2 FRNRAP. Trimming removed 2 bases from V and 5 bases from J; junction bases left unmatched: 13. The CDR3 consists of 17 residues.